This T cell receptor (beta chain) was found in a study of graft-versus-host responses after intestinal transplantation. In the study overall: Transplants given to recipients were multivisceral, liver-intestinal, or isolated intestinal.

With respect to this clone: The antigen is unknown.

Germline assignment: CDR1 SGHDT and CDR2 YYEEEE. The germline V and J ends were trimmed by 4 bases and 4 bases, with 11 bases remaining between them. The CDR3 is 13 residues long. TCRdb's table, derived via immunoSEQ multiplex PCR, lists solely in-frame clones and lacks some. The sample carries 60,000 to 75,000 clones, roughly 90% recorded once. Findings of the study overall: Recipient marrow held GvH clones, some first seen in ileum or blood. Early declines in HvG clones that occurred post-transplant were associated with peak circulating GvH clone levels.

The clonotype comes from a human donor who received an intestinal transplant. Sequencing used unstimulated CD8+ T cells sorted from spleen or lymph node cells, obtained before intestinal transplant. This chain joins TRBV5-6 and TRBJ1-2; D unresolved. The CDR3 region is CASSLREGYGYTF. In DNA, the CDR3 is TGTGCCAGCAGCCTACGGGAAGGCTATGGCTACACCTTC.